What follows is one TCR beta chain and its context. It has no known antigen specificity. No base qualities exist here, and no much larger clone lies one base off it. The library came from the immunoSEQ multiplex PCR assay. The multiplex PCR relied on a mix of 60 forward primers for TCR Vbeta segments and 13 reverse primers for TCR Jbeta segments. Amplification of the CDR3 region of rearranged TCR beta genes was performed with a multiplex PCR assay on genomic DNA. Amplified TCR beta libraries were sequenced as 87-base-pair reads on the Illumina HiSeq System. Under the source paper's analysis protocol: A later analysis counted 65 million to 90 million unique TCR beta chains across the 640 or so repertoires, and 9 million to 14 million of these chains were shared by at least two donors. Raw reads were error-corrected and collapsed into unique sequences by a nearest-neighbor algorithm in which closely related sequences were merged to remove PCR and sequencing errors. V, D and J gene segments were assigned by aligning CDR3 sequences to IMGT reference sequences. For a sequence to be retained, a match of at least six nucleotides to both a V gene segment and a J gene segment was required. A rearrangement counted as productive if the CDR3 had no stop codons and remained in frame with V and J, and every other rearrangement counted as non-productive. CDR3 was defined according to IMGT convention as the region running from the second conserved V-encoded cysteine to the conserved J-encoded phenylalanine. The earlier analysis of fewer than 700 of the donors excluded sequences that lacked an unambiguous match to a single V gene segment. In an earlier analysis of several hundred of the donors, V segments were called functional above 56.7% productive rearrangements and were called segregating when the between-donor standard deviation exceeded 5%. To diagnose cytomegalovirus status from the catalog of TCR beta chain sequences, a statistical classification framework was built. V and J gene assignment, in a later analysis, came from comparing TCR nucleotide sequences with IMGT/GENE-DB human TR gene sequences. A later analysis assigned CDR3 sequences and most-parsimonious VDJ recombination scenarios with the TCRdist pipeline. In a later analysis, each TCR beta chain was defined by its CDR3 amino acid sequence together with its V-gene family, and reads without a unique V-gene family were excluded. In a later analysis, fewer than 600 highly shared, low-generation-probability nucleotide sequences were removed to address suspected cross-contamination and a sequencing artifact. A later analysis calculated a clonal expansion index for each public chain from normalized within-repertoire ranks of inferred template counts. A later analysis computed generation probabilities with a VDJ recombination model fitted to out-of-frame rearrangements, and checked the results against IGoR. Hypergeometric tests were used in a later analysis to score TCR-TCR, TCR-HLA and TCR-CMV co-occurrence, with a repertoire-size bias correction applied to the TCR pairs. In a later analysis, false discovery rates were estimated by permuting HLA or CMV assignments 20 times. A later analysis grouped co-occurring TCRs with DBSCAN, adding TCRdist sequence similarity when clustering within HLA-allele-positive subsets. Repertoires with fewer than 30,000 or more than 120,000 public chains were left out of co-occurrence clustering, as were about 5 repertoires with anomalous nucleotide sharing. TCRdb carries this immuneACCESS record with in-frame sequences only. Its versions omit some clonotypes, under half of them owing to an unresolved V gene in the studies checked, with the rest unexplained. V and J calls and clone size are as listed in that table; D and trimming were resolved from the DNA. The sample records 130,000 to 150,000 clones, roughly 74% of which are singletons. Jointly, the top ten make up 2% to 2.5% of the sample.

The data belong to a study of cytomegalovirus exposure and HLA in healthy donors (dated 2017 in TCRdb). In the study overall: According to an earlier analysis of around 600 of the donors, some 180 million T cells yielded 117 million unique TCR beta sequences and about 300 Gb of sequence data. Every discovery cohort repertoire had been produced on one sequencing platform. Typing coverage differed by locus: A, B, C, DRB1 and DQB1 were typed in roughly 620-630 donors, DQA1 in roughly 500, DPA1 in around 610, and DPB1 in just under 490. Along with the approximately 620-subject first cohort, a separate validation cohort of 120 different subjects was used. In a later genetic analysis, genome-wide SNP genotypes for about 60% of the 666 donors were used, and that subset was treated as a discovery cohort. In a later analysis, previously published TCR beta repertoires from about 640 donors were re-analyzed and high-resolution HLA genotyping was added so that TCR occurrence patterns could be studied. Donor age, sex, ethnicity and CMV serostatus were collected together with the repertoire data. Among roughly 400 genotyped donors of the cohort, an average of approximately 240,000 unique TCR beta nucleotide sequences were sequenced per donor, around 20% of them non-productive. An early release covering some 640 HLA-typed donors comprised 250 to 350 gigabases of sequencing data and tens of millions of unique TCR sequences. The study was designed to test whether signatures of past pathogen exposure could be identified by cataloging public T cell receptors. In an earlier analysis of 500 to 650 of the donors, high-throughput TCR beta sequencing was used to judge whether each TCR beta V gene segment behaved as functional or pseudogenic. Of the 350 to 400 genotyped donors, approximately 80% fell in the genetic ancestry cluster associated with self-reported Caucasian donors. Several DR-DQ haplotypes were treated as single units for association and clustering because of strong linkage in the cohort. Class I and class II HLA loci were covered by the typing at four-digit resolution. To predict cytomegalovirus infection status, the study brought together high-throughput TCR immunosequencing, statistical association of individual TCRs with disease status, and machine learning. The T cell repertoires of 670 or so subjects were profiled by immunosequencing and related to cytomegalovirus serostatus. Rather than using new phenotypic data, the later analysis identified candidate immune exposures from TCR beta sequences and from how often those sequences occurred across donors. The investigation overall reported the following: The classifier was reported to diagnose cytomegalovirus status with high specificity and sensitivity in both the original cohort and the validation cohort. A later analysis reported that several top co-occurrence clusters appeared linked to parvovirus B19, influenza, CMV and Epstein-Barr virus. V-gene and J-gene trimming of TCR beta chains was associated with a missense DCLRE1C variant in a later genetic analysis, and the association was replicated in an independent cohort. According to a later genetic analysis, donors in an Asian-associated ancestry cluster had fewer N-insertions in productive TCRs than the approximately 650-donor mean. Over 15 rarely observed V segments, including chromosome 9 orphons, were excluded from the earlier analysis of a few hundred of the donors because counts were too low. A further reported finding was that TCR beta sequences accurately predicted the HLA-A and HLA-B alleles for most subjects in the first cohort. Strong co-occurrence of HLA alleles, especially DR and DQ, made assigning TCR associations to individual alleles difficult. HLA typing was unavailable for some donors at each locus, so association tests used only the typed subset. Some IMGT-functional V segments, including TRBV6-2 and TRBV6-3, could not be told apart with the 87-base-pair reads, so those segments were excluded. In this cohort, only TCR beta chains were sequenced, and detectable features were limited by the absence of alpha or paired-chain data. In a later analysis, the rate of TCR association differed among HLA loci, with DRB1 alleles having the most associated TCRs and HLA-C alleles having the fewest. In vitro tests confirmed that a few of the cytomegalovirus-associated TCR beta chains recognize cytomegalovirus antigens. Immune exposure information for the cohort was limited to CMV serostatus. The presence/absence analyses assumed that sequencing depth was roughly uniform across donors, and that assumption may not be true. In a later analysis, most CMV-associated TCR beta chains were found to appear HLA-restricted, with HLA associations seemingly driven largely by CMV exposure. At a false discovery rate of 0.05, a later analysis linked around 15,000 TCR beta sequences to specific HLA alleles. Linkage disequilibrium might explain the correlated functional status among segregating V segments, but an unknown experimental factor could not be excluded. The authors suggested that the approach could potentially be generalized to other disease states and immunological phenotypes. In an earlier analysis of about 600 of the donors, most TCR beta V segments appeared in productive rearrangements about 87% or about 30% of the time, broadly matching IMGT annotations. A total of about 150 TCR beta chains were listed by the study as associated with cytomegalovirus. A cluster of highly shared sequence variants was judged likely to be a technical artifact of the sequencing pipeline. A later analysis found that HLA-associated TCR beta chains were more clonally expanded and had lower generation probabilities than equally common non-associated chains. Across donors, most TCR sequences were observed very rarely, whereas some public TCRs were present in many individuals.

CDR1 and CDR2, per the germline V gene, are LGHNA and YSLEER. The germline V and J ends show losses of 1 base and 7 bases respectively, and no gene match explains 2 bases of the junction. The CDR3 has 13 amino acids, counting the end cysteine and phenylalanine. Only the CDR3 region is kept as DNA, spanning 39 bases read in frame from base 1. In total, 630 or so healthy bone marrow donors made up the cohort. At the time of sampling, every cohort member was nominally healthy, though immune exposures that went unrecorded were likely present. The donor was CMV seropositive and was included in the group of some 290 seropositive cohort members. A peripheral blood sample was collected from each donor, and TCR beta sequencing was performed on peripheral blood mononuclear cells. The Qiagen DNeasy Blood Extraction Kit was used to extract genomic DNA from the blood cell samples.

Input material: PBMCs. The chain was built from TRBV4-3 and TRBJ1-2; TRBD1 aligns with 8 central bases. This TCR was sampled from a woman between 18 and 30 years old in good health and CMV-seropositive. The CDR3 protein is CASSQATGVGYTF. DNA sequence: TGCGCCAGCAGCCAAGCGACAGGGGTTGGCTACACCTTC.